The 28 T cell receptor beta chains below were found in one sample sequenced in a study of identical twins. TCRdb reprocessed the 5' RACE reads with MiXCR, giving one entry per CDR3 protein. The repertoire holds more than 200,000 distinct CDR3 sequences, 11% to 15% seen once, with 8.8% in the top ten. Sequenced material: memory (CD45RO+) T cells sorted from blood. The receptor source for this set is a woman between 18 and 29 years old in good health.

This chain connects TRBV12-3 or TRBV12-4 to TRBJ1-2, with D hard to call. The CDR3 has 13 residues. The V end was cut by 3 bases, the J end by 9 bases, with 14 bases between. The DNA of the CDR3 is TGTGCCAGCAGTTTGGAGGGAACTATGAGCTACACCTTC. As protein: CASSLEGTMSYTF.

The chain recombines TRBV20-1 with TRBJ2-3, with 8 nucleotides matching TRBD2. Germline values: CDR1 DFQATT, CDR2 SNEGSKA (reference sequence). This CDR3 contains 13 residues. CDR3 region: CSRGGSGTDTQYF. The CDR3 DNA is TGCAGCCGGGGGGGGAGTGGCACAGATACGCAGTATTTT.

The chain combines TRBV27 with TRBJ2-1, with a possible D match to TRBD2 (6 bases). The CDR3 is made up of 17 amino acids. The ends were cut back, 0 bases at V and 5 bases at J, with 17 bases in the middle. CDR1 MNHEY and CDR2 SMNVEV come from the germline V gene (reference sequence). Written as DNA, the CDR3 is TGTGCCAGCAGTTTATCGATTGTCCTAGCGTCCGACAATGAGCAGTTCTTC. It specifies CASSLSIVLASDNEQFF.

The chain is built from TRBV20-1 and TRBJ2-7, with TRBD1 matching over 7 bases. Germline trimming cut 6 bases from V and 2 bases from J; bases unmatched to any gene: 13. From germline, CDR1 is DFQATT and CDR2 SNEGSKA (reference sequence). The CDR3 has 15 residues. CDR3 protein: CSAPDRSLGTYEQYF. CDR3 sequence (DNA): TGCAGTGCACCGGACAGGTCCCTGGGGACCTACGAGCAGTACTTC.

The CDR3: CASSQSQGARYEQYF. DNA for the CDR3: TGCGCCAGCAGCCAAAGCCAGGGGGCTCGGTACGAGCAGTACTTC. The rearrangement uses TRBV4-3 and TRBJ2-7; 8 nucleotides match TRBD1. CDR1 is LGHNA and CDR2 is YSLEER in the germline V gene. The CDR3 contains 15 residues. Unmatched junction bases numbered 7, after V lost 2 bases and J lost 4 bases.

The CDR3 coding sequence is TGTGCCAGCAGCTTAGGTGGGATGGACAATGAGCAGTTCTTC. It is translated as CASSLGGMDNEQFF. The chain uses TRBV7-2 and TRBJ2-1; D is undetermined. The germline CDR1 and CDR2 sequences are SGHTA and FQGNSA. The CDR3 has 14 amino acids. V was cut by 1 base and J by 5 bases, with 9 bases left in between.

This chain links TRBV12-3 or TRBV12-4 with TRBJ2-3, with 7 positions matching TRBD2. The CDR3 consists of 13 residues. Trimming removed 7 bases from V and 14 bases from J; junction bases left unmatched: 15. In DNA form, the CDR3 reads TGTGCCAGCATCTGGGAGTTGGGGGACTATCCGTATTTT. Translating it yields CASIWELGDYPYF.

The gene calls are TRBV12-3 or TRBV12-4 and TRBJ2-6; D is uncertain. There are 15 residues in the CDR3. Trimming pared 7 bases from V and 0 bases from J, leaving 10 bases between. The CDR3 DNA follows: TGTGCCAGCACCACCGTGAGCTCTGGGGCCAACGTCCTGACTTTC. Residues: CASTTVSSGANVLTF.

The table lists this clonotype with a few counts. At one boundary the junction diverges from the germline segment, which might be a read error. V is TRBV7-9 and J is TRBJ2-1; the D is unclear. In germline, CDR1 is SEHNR, CDR2 FQNEAQ (reference sequence). This CDR3 has 12 residues. CDR3 sequence: CASSTSYNEHFF. The DNA of the CDR3 is TGTGCCAGCAGCACCTCGTACAATGAGCATTTCTTC.

The chain is built from TRBV5-1 and TRBJ2-3; 11 nucleotides align to TRBD1. Trimming cost V 6 bases and J 4 bases; bases outside gene matches: 10. Germline loops: CDR1 SGHRS, CDR2 YFSETQ. The CDR3 contains 16 residues. CDR3 sequence: CASTPRPGQGADTQYF. CDR3 nucleotides: TGCGCCAGCACCCCTCGACCGGGACAGGGGGCAGATACGCAGTATTTT.

In its sample, this clonotype was seen a few times. The V and J genes are TRBV20-1 and TRBJ2-5; TRBD1 aligns across 7 bases. The V gene end was trimmed by 7 bases and the J gene end by 2 bases; junction bases not matched to a gene: 7. Germline V gives CDR1 DFQATT, CDR2 SNEGSKA (reference sequence). The CDR3 sequence is 13 residues long. CDR3 residues: CSVSRDSQETQYF. The CDR3 DNA follows: TGCAGTGTTTCCAGGGACAGTCAAGAGACCCAGTACTTC.

This chain joins TRBV5-1 and TRBJ2-6; D is unclear. Germline lookup yields CDR1 SGHRS and CDR2 YFSETQ. With 4 bases removed from V and 0 bases from J, the gap between germline ends came to 14 bases. The CDR3 length is 17 residues. The CDR3 coding sequence is TGCGCCAGCAGCCCAGGACGGGTAAGCTCTGGGGCCAACGTCCTGACTTTC. This sequence encodes CASSPGRVSSGANVLTF.

In this sample, this clonotype turned up a few times. The chain combines TRBV4-3 with TRBJ1-2, with D perhaps TRBD1 (5 bases). CDR3 size: 16 residues. Germline-derived CDR1 and CDR2 are LGHNA and YSLEER. The germline V and J ends were trimmed by 0 bases and 8 bases, with 19 bases remaining between them. The DNA for the CDR3 is TGCGCCAGCAGCCAAGATGCGGTGTTAGGGGTTATCGGCTACACCTTC. Residues: CASSQDAVLGVIGYTF.

In this sample, this clonotype turned up many times. The chain is built from TRBV27 and TRBJ2-1; no definite D call. Trimming took off 7 bases at V and 3 bases at J, with 10 bases between the two ends. The CDR3 runs to 13 residues. Germline assignment: CDR1 MNHEY and CDR2 SMNVEV (reference sequence). The CDR3 reads CASKLQLYNEQFF. Here the CDR3 DNA reads TGTGCCAGCAAGTTACAGCTCTACAATGAGCAGTTCTTC.

The chain carries TRBV18 and TRBJ2-7, with D possibly being TRBD1 or TRBD2 (6 bases each). The CDR3 is 13 amino acids. V lost 2 bases to trimming and J lost 6 bases, with 11 bases between them. The V gene's germline CDR1 is KGHSH and CDR2 LQKENI. The CDR3 DNA follows: TGTGCCAGCTCACCAGGGGGGCTAGGCGAGCAGTACTTC. This codes for CASSPGGLGEQYF. The complete variable domain, with remaining parts taken from reference TRBV18 and TRBJ2-7, reads NAGVMQNPRHLVRRRGQEARLRCSPMKGHSHVYWYRQLPEEGLKFMVYLQKENIIDESGMPKERFSAEFPKEGPSILRIQQVVRGDSAAYFCASSPGGLGEQYFGPGTRLTVT.

The table lists this clonotype with a few counts. The gene calls are TRBV6-2 or TRBV6-3 and TRBJ2-7; D unclear. Germline CDR1 is MNHEY and CDR2 is SVGEGT. With 2 bases removed from V and 11 bases from J, the gap between germline ends came to 10 bases. The CDR3 extends over 11 amino acids. CDR3 protein: CASSYDISEYF. In nucleotides, the CDR3 is TGTGCCAGCAGTTACGATATAAGTGAGTACTTC.

V is TRBV12-3 or TRBV12-4 and J is TRBJ1-1; 8 bases are shared with TRBD1. V lost 3 bases and J lost 5; bases outside the gene matches: 11. The CDR3 spans 16 residues. This chain's CDR3 is CASSFPGQGLKTEAFF. CDR3 sequence (DNA): TGTGCCAGCAGTTTCCCTGGACAGGGTCTTAAAACTGAAGCTTTCTTT.

J is TRBJ1-2 and V is TRBV14, with D perhaps matching TRBD1 (6 bases). The V end lost 4 bases, the J end lost 4 bases, and 10 bases lay between the germline ends. The germline V gene encodes CDR1 SGHDN and CDR2 FVKESK. The CDR3 contains 13 residues. CDR3 residues: CASSPQGTYGYTF. The CDR3 nucleotides are TGTGCCAGCAGCCCACAGGGTACCTATGGCTACACCTTC.

The J gene is TRBJ1-1, the V gene TRBV6-5, with D perhaps matching TRBD1 (5 bases). The V end was cut by 0 bases, the J end by 0 bases, with 8 bases between. The CDR3 has 15 amino acids. CDR1 is MNHEY and CDR2 is SVGAGI in the germline V gene. CDR3 coding DNA: TGTGCCAGCAGTTACTCCTGGGACTTGAACACTGAAGCTTTCTTT. It yields the protein CASSYSWDLNTEAFF.

This clonotype was counted a few times. The J gene is TRBJ1-2, the V gene TRBV15, with 7 bases that match TRBD1. V gave up 5 bases and J gave up 6 bases; unmatched junction bases: 12. Germline loops: CDR1 LNHNV, CDR2 YYDKDF (reference sequence). The CDR3 contains 15 residues. Here the CDR3 reads CATSGGGQALDGYTF. In DNA, the CDR3 is TGTGCCACCAGCGGGGGCGGACAGGCGCTGGATGGCTACACCTTC.

The rearrangement links TRBV27 to TRBJ2-7; 10 nucleotides align to TRBD1. V dropped 6 bases and J dropped 3; count of bases not matched to a gene: 5. This CDR3 comprises 14 residues. CDR1 is MNHEY, CDR2 SMNVEV, per germline (reference sequence). The CDR3 bases are TGTGCCAGCAGGAGGACAGGGGGAATCTACGAGCAGTACTTC. Residues: CASRRTGGIYEQYF.

The chain links TRBV12-3 or TRBV12-4 to TRBJ2-1; 11 positions match TRBD2. The CDR3 totals 15 residues. With V trimmed by 4 bases and J by 6 bases, 5 bases remained unmatched. The CDR3 reads CASSYGLAGTNEQFF. The DNA of the CDR3 is TGTGCCAGCAGTTACGGACTAGCGGGTACCAATGAGCAGTTCTTC.

This clonotype was picked up many times. The chain has TRBV12-3 or TRBV12-4 and TRBJ1-5; D remains ambiguous. CDR3 size: 17 residues. The V gene lost 1 base and the J gene lost 6 bases, with 19 bases spanning the gap. The CDR3 reads CASSLGHSVTTSQPQHF. CDR3 nucleotide sequence: TGTGCCAGCAGTTTAGGACACTCAGTAACGACGAGTCAGCCCCAGCATTTT.

The chain uses TRBV3-1 and TRBJ2-7; 10 positions agree with TRBD2. Germline CDR1 and CDR2: LGHDT and YNNKEL (reference sequence). The CDR3 covers 14 residues. V lost 5 bases, J lost 1 base, and 2 bases stayed unmatched. Here the CDR3 DNA reads TGTGCCAGCAGCGGTAGCGGGGGGTCCTACGAGCAGTACTTC. It yields the protein CASSGSGGSYEQYF.

The chain couples TRBV2 to TRBJ2-7, with D maybe TRBD1 (7 bases). The CDR3 loop spans 15 amino acids. V lost 7 bases and J lost 4, with 20 bases in between. Looked up from germline, CDR1 is SNHLY and CDR2 is FYNNEI. The CDR3 DNA follows: TGTGCCAGCAAGGAGGAGGGGGCAGGGCGGTACGAGCAGTACTTC. Encoded protein: CASKEEGAGRYEQYF.

In its sample, this clonotype was seen a few times. The chain joins TRBV6-5 to TRBJ2-1; 9 bases line up with TRBD2. CDR1 and CDR2 from the germline V gene are MNHEY and SVGAGI. After removal of 0 bases from V and 0 bases from J, the junction contained 6 bases not matched to a gene. The CDR3 has 18 residues. For the CDR3, the DNA is TGTGCCAGCAGTTACTCAAATAGCGGGAGAGGCTCCTACAATGAGCAGTTCTTC. This sequence encodes CASSYSNSGRGSYNEQFF.

This clonotype was found a few times. Germline is not matched at one junction end, which may reflect a read error. The rearrangement joins TRBV29-1 to TRBJ2-5; no firm D call. Germline CDR1 SQVTM, CDR2 ANQGSEA. The CDR3 runs 11 residues. CDR3 in DNA: TGCAGCATTGACTTAGGGGAGACCCAGTACTTC. Translation gives CSIDLGETQYF.

This clonotype was recorded once. V is TRBV20-1 and J is TRBJ2-1; unclear D gene. Trimming shortened V by 3 bases and J by 5 bases, and 14 bases separated the two germline ends. The CDR3 has 14 amino acids. Germline loops: CDR1 DFQATT, CDR2 SNEGSKA (reference sequence). In DNA form, the CDR3 reads TGCAGTGCTAGGACTGATCCCACCGACAATGAGCAGTTCTTC. It is translated as CSARTDPTDNEQFF.